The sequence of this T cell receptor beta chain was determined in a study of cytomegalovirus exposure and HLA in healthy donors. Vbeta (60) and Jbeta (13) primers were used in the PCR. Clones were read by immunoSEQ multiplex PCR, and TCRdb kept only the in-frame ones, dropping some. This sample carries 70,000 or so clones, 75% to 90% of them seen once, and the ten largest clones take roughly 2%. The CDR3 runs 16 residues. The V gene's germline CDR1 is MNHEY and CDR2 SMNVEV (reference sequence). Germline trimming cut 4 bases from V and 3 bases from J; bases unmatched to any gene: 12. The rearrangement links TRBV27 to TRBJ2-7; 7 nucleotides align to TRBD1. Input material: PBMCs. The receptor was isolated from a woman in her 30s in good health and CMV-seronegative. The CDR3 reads CASSSANRGVSYEQYF. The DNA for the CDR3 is TGTGCCAGCAGTTCAGCAAACAGGGGTGTTAGCTACGAGCAGTACTTC.